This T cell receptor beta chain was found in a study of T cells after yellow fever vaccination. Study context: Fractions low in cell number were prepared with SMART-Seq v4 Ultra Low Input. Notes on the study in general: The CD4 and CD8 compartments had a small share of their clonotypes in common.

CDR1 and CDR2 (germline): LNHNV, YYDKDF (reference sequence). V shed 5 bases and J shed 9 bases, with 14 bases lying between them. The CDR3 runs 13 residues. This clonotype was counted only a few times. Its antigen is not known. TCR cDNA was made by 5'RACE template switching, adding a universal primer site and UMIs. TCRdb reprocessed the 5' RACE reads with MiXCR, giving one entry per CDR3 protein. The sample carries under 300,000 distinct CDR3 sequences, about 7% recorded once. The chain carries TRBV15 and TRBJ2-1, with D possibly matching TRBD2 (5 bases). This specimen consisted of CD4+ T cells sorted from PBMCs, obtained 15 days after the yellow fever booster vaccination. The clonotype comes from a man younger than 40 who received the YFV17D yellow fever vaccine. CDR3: CATSPTSAGEQFF. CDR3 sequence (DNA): TGTGCCACCAGCCCTACCTCTGCGGGTGAGCAGTTCTTC.